The clone carrying this T cell receptor beta chain was seen only a few times. Its antigen remains unknown. The data originate from a study of cytomegalovirus exposure and HLA in healthy donors. About the study: A later analysis reported the same platform for the roughly 120 validation repertoires and the 666 first-cohort repertoires. Study-level points and caveats: The tendency of first-cohort TCR clusters to co-occur in the roughly 130 validation repertoires was the finding of a later analysis. Among TCR sequences, most were rare, though some public TCRs appeared in many donors. The listing of 150 to 200 TCR beta chains classed them as cytomegalovirus-associated.

The CDR3 runs 16 residues. Per the germline V gene, CDR1 is GTSNPN and CDR2 is SVGIG (reference sequence). After removal of 2 bases from V and 0 bases from J, the junction contained 5 bases not matched to a gene. Assay used: immunoSEQ multiplex PCR; TCRdb lists only in-frame clones, some missing. The data show about 200,000 clones, about 81% seen once. Sequenced sample: PBMCs. This TCR was sampled from a woman aged 25 to 45 in good health and CMV-seronegative. The chain employs TRBV30 and TRBJ2-1, with 9 bases that match TRBD2. The CDR3 DNA is TGTGCCTGGAGTACGAGAGCGGGGGGCTCCTACAATGAGCAGTTCTTC. Translating it yields CAWSTRAGGSYNEQFF. The variable domain in full, with the rest retrieved from reference TRBV30 and TRBJ2-1, is SQTIHQWPATLVQPVGSPLSLECTVEGTSNPNLYWYRQAAGRGLQLLFYSVGIGQISSEVPQNLSASRPQDRQFILSSKKLLLSDSGFYLCAWSTRAGGSYNEQFFGPGTRLTVL.